This record looks at one TCR beta chain sequence and its context. Antigen specificity is unknown. These data belong to a study of cytomegalovirus exposure and HLA in healthy donors. On the study more broadly: Previous work identified 120 million or so unique TCR beta sequences from around 180 million T cells. HLA-typed donors contributed around 88 million unique TCRs, which were held in an early data release. Study-wide points: As a later analysis showed, a missense DCLRE1C variant was linked to trimming of TCR beta V- and J-genes. Later analysis identified several of the most significant clusters that appeared linked to common viral pathogens.

This CDR3 spans 15 amino acids. Germline-derived CDR1 and CDR2 are MNHNY and SVGAGI (reference sequence). The ends lost 4 bases at V and 8 bases at J; junction bases unmatched: 11. The PCR had 60 Vbeta and 13 Jbeta primers. Assay: immunoSEQ multiplex PCR; the TCRdb copy retains only in-frame clones and omits some. The top ten hold 1.5% to 2% of the sample, which has some 200,000 clones, 82% seen once. The chain carries TRBV6-6 and TRBJ2-3, with 8 positions matching TRBD2. The clonotype was recovered from a woman aged 18-29 years in good health and CMV-seronegative. Sequenced: PBMCs. In DNA, the CDR3 is TGTGCCAGCAGTTTGTTAGCGGGGAGTTCCGCTACGCAGTATTTT. It codes for CASSLLAGSSATQYF.